Listed below are T cell receptor beta chains from one sample, sequenced in a study of OX40 agonist ivuxolimab in advanced cancers. This table comes from immunoSEQ multiplex PCR, and its TCRdb copy is limited to in-frame clones, with some not included. This sample has tens of thousands of clones; just under 85% occur once, and the top ten carry approximately 2.5%. The input for sequencing was CD4+ or CD8+ T cells sorted from blood, taken in a trial of the OX40 agonist ivuxolimab. All receptors derive from an adult with an advanced solid tumor such as melanoma, head and neck, liver or kidney cancer. The CDR3 runs from the conserved cysteine through the conserved F or W. The D gene is left open where the match is weak. The size entry is marked missing in some rows and otherwise reads once, few, many or a size class.

TRBV19	TRBJ2-2	NA	TRBD2	TGTGCCAGTAGTATCATAGCGGGAGGGGAAGCCGGGGAGCTGTTTTTT	CASSIIAGGEAGELFF
TRBV5-4	TRBJ2-3	NA	TRBD2	TGTGCCAGCAGCGTTAGCGGGAGGGGCACAGATACGCAGTATTTT	CASSVSGRGTDTQYF
TRBV18	TRBJ1-4	NA	NA	TGTGCCAGCTCACCATCGCAGGGGAGGAAACTGTTTTTT	CASSPSQGRKLFF
TRBV9	TRBJ2-3	NA	NA	TGTGCCAGCAGCGCCGGCTCCGGGGCAGATACGCAGTATTTT	CASSAGSGADTQYF
TRBV7-3	TRBJ2-1	NA	TRBD2	TGTGCCAGCAGCTACCAGGGACTAGCGGGGGAGAAGCAGTTCTTC	CASSYQGLAGEKQFF
TRBV9	TRBJ1-6	NA	TRBD1	TGTGCCAGCAGCGGCGAGGGACAGGGTTTTTCTTCACCCCTCCACTTT	CASSGEGQGFSSPLHF
TRBV2	TRBJ2-6	few	NA	TGTGCCAGCACCCTAAAGGGCTCTGGGGCCAACGTCCTGACTTTC	CASTLKGSGANVLTF
TRBV15	TRBJ1-5	NA	NA	TGTGCCACCAGTGGGAACCTCAATCAGCCCCAGCATTTT	CATSGNLNQPQHF
TRBV4-3	TRBJ1-2	NA	TRBD1	TGCGCCAGCAGCCGGAACCAGGGGGTGGGAGGCTACACCTTC	CASSRNQGVGGYTF
TRBV4-1	TRBJ1-2	NA	NA	TGCGCCAGCAGCCAAGATCTGTCAGGCGGTGGCTACACCTTC	CASSQDLSGGGYTF
TRBV5-1	TRBJ1-6	few	TRBD1	TGCGCCAGCAGCGCTACGACAGGGAAAGCTTCACCCCTCCACTTT	CASSATTGKASPLHF
TRBV7-3	TRBJ2-2	NA	TRBD1	TGTGCCAGCAGCTTAAATTCGGGACAGGACACCGGGGAGCTGTTTTTT	CASSLNSGQDTGELFF
TRBV6-4	TRBJ1-5	once	NA	TGTGCCAGCAGCCCCCGGGGAGGGGGCAATCAGCCCCAGCATTTT	CASSPRGGGNQPQHF
TRBV15	TRBJ2-3	NA	TRBD2	TGTGCCACCAGCAGAGGCTTGGGCGGGGGGGCCAGAGATACGCAGTATTTT	CATSRGLGGGARDTQYF
TRBV19	TRBJ2-3	NA	NA	TGTGCCAGTAGTAGGTTAGATACGCAGTATTTT	CASSRLDTQYF
TRBV30	TRBJ2-7	once	NA	TGTGCCTGGAACGCCGGGACCCAGGTTGCCTACGAGCAGTACTTC	CAWNAGTQVAYEQYF
TRBV4-3	TRBJ2-1	NA	TRBD2	TGCGCCAGCAGCCAAGATGTAGCGGGGGGGTCCTACAATGAGCAGTTCTTC	CASSQDVAGGSYNEQFF
TRBV18	TRBJ2-2	NA	NA	TGTGCCAGCTCACCGTCAAGATCCGGGGAGCTGTTTTTT	CASSPSRSGELFF
TRBV6-1	TRBJ1-2	NA	TRBD1	TGTGCCAGCAGTAGTAGGGACAGCTCTGGGGGTGGCTACACCTTC	CASSSRDSSGGGYTF
TRBV7-3	TRBJ2-1	NA	NA	TGTGCCAGCAGCCCAGTGGGGCCCTATGAGCAGTTCTTC	CASSPVGPYEQFF
TRBV4-3	TRBJ2-7	NA	TRBD2	TGCGCCAGCAGCCAAGATCTAGCGGGGGCAGAAACCTACGAGCAGTACTTC	CASSQDLAGAETYEQYF
TRBV30	TRBJ2-5	NA	TRBD1	TGTGCCTGGAGTGTAGGTGGGACAGGGCAAGAGACCCAGTACTTC	CAWSVGGTGQETQYF
TRBV7-9	TRBJ1-1	NA	NA	TGTGCCAGCAGCTTATTGGCGGACAGCCCTGAAGCTTTCTTT	CASSLLADSPEAFF
TRBV6-1	TRBJ2-1	NA	TRBD2	TGTCTAGCGGGAGAAATTTACAATGAGCAGTTCTTC	CLAGEIYNEQFF
TRBV29-1	TRBJ2-1	few	TRBD2	TGCAGCGTTGGGACTAGCGGGGGACGTAGTGAGCAGTTCTTC	CSVGTSGGRSEQFF
TRBV19	TRBJ1-1	NA	NA	TGTGCCAGTAGTAGGCTGAACACTGAAGCTTTCTTT	CASSRLNTEAFF
TRBV30	TRBJ1-2	NA	NA	TGTGCCTGGAGCCCGGAGGGGAACTATGGCTACACCTTC	CAWSPEGNYGYTF
TRBV7-9	TRBJ1-1	NA	NA	TGTGCCAGCACCAAACAGGGAGACACTGAAGCTTTCTTT	CASTKQGDTEAFF
TRBV12-5	TRBJ1-6	NA	NA	TGTGCTAGTGGTTTGGGTCAGCATAATTCACCCCTCCACTTT	CASGLGQHNSPLHF
TRBV2	TRBJ2-1	NA	TRBD1	TGTGCCAGCAGTGAAAGGCAGGGGGCGTGGAATGAGCAGTTCTTC	CASSERQGAWNEQFF
TRBV4-2	TRBJ2-7	NA	TRBD1	TGTGCCAGCAGCCAAGACCTGACAGGGGCCGAGCAGTACTTC	CASSQDLTGAEQYF
TRBV6-5	TRBJ1-2	NA	NA	TGTGCCAGCAGTTATATAGGGGTGAACTATGGCTACACCTTC	CASSYIGVNYGYTF
TRBV13	TRBJ2-7	NA	TRBD2	TGTGCCAGCAGCTTACCGGGACTAGCGGGAGGGCCTACCTACGAGCAGTACTTC	CASSLPGLAGGPTYEQYF
TRBV27	TRBJ1-2	NA	TRBD1	TGTGCCAGCAGTTCCCGACAGGGCTATGGCTACACCTTC	CASSSRQGYGYTF
TRBV4-3	TRBJ2-2	NA	NA	TGCGCCAGCAGCCAAGAGGGGGCAGGGGCCGGGGAGCTGTTTTTT	CASSQEGAGAGELFF
TRBV18	TRBJ2-5	NA	NA	TGTGCCAGCTCACCACTAGGGACTGTAGAGACCCAGTACTTC	CASSPLGTVETQYF